The 18 T cell receptor beta chains below all came from one sample that was sequenced in a study of CD8+CD57+ T cells in acquired aplastic anemia. TCR beta VDJ and CDR3 profiling used genomic DNA as template. TCRdb redid the calling of the reads with MiXCR, one entry per CDR3 protein. The sample lists more than 250,000 distinct CDR3 sequences, roughly 82% occurring once. Sequencing was done on patients that had shown CD8+CD57+ cell expansion by flow cytometry. Specimen: sorted CD4+, CD8+, or CD8+CD57+ T cells (not recorded which) from PBMCs. The source is a human donor with aplastic anemia.

On this clonotype itself: The DNA is omitted, as the CDR3 cannot be located on it reliably, and the CDR3 follows TCRdb's listing. V and J are TRBV9 and TRBJ2-3; the table's D call TRBD1 went unverified against the DNA. The CDR3 is made up of 14 amino acids, end residues included. Germline V gene lookup returns CDR1 SGDLS and CDR2 YYNGEE. CDR3 region: CASSVAGGTTEAYF.

For this clonotype: Since the CDR3 does not end with the conserved phenylalanine or tryptophan, this likely comes from a read error. Because the CDR3's place on the DNA is in doubt, the DNA is left out and the CDR3 is given as listed by TCRdb. The V call is TRBV7-9, the J call TRBJ2-5; the table's TRBD1 call for D was not verified on the DNA. The CDR3 is 12 amino acids in total, end residues counted. CDR1 SEHNR and CDR2 FQNEAQ come from the germline V gene (reference sequence). The CDR3 is CAGQGPREAEYY.

Points on this clonotype: One end of the junction varies from germline; a read error may be responsible. The chain recombines TRBV7-9 with TRBJ2-3; D is unclear. The CDR3 contains 11 residues. Germline assignment: CDR1 SEHNR and CDR2 FQNEAQ (reference sequence). The CDR3 DNA sequence: TGTGCCACCAGCAGAGGCAGCGAGCAAGATTTT. Protein: CATSRGSEQDF. The complete variable domain, with remaining parts taken from reference TRBV7-9 and TRBJ2-3, reads DTGVSQNPRHKITKRGQNVTFRCDPISEHNRLYWYRQTLGQGPEFLTYFQNEAQLEKSRLLSDRFSAERPKGSFSTLEIQRTEQGDSAMYLCATSRGSEQDFGPGTRLTVL.

V gene TRBV5-1 combines with J gene TRBJ1-1; D is undetermined. Germline values: CDR1 SGHRS, CDR2 YFSETQ. V lost 4 bases and J lost 3, with 16 bases in between. The CDR3 length is 15 residues. CDR3 amino acids: CASSPLVDHDTEAFF. DNA of the CDR3: TGCGCCAGCAGCCCCCTTGTAGACCACGACACTGAAGCTTTCTTT.

On this clonotype itself: Relative to the germline gene, one junction end is altered; a read error may explain this. The V and J genes are TRBV7-9 and TRBJ2-3; the D gene could be TRBD1 or TRBD2 (5 bases each). Germline V CDR1 and CDR2: SEHNR, FQNEAQ (reference sequence). The CDR3 has 14 amino acids. CDR3 sequence reads: CASSTRGGPSAEEF. The CDR3, as DNA: TGTGCCAGCAGCACGAGGGGCGGGCCATCCGCCGAGGAGTTT.

The chain carries TRBV10-3 and TRBJ2-7, with D uncertain. The V gene's germline CDR1 is ENHRY and CDR2 SYGVKD. V dropped 6 bases and J dropped 3 bases, with 15 bases sitting between them. The CDR3 extends over 14 amino acids. For the CDR3, the DNA is TGTGCCATCAGGGATTTGGACGGAATCTACGAGCAGTACTTC. This sequence encodes CAIRDLDGIYEQYF.

The chain combines TRBV2 with TRBJ1-1; D may be TRBD1 (5 bases). The germline V gene has CDR1 SNHLY and CDR2 FYNNEI. V was clipped by 2 bases and J by 6 bases, with 10 bases between them. The length of the CDR3 is 13 residues. The CDR3 loop is CASSETRDPEAFF. For the CDR3, the DNA is TGTGCCAGCAGTGAAACACGGGACCCTGAAGCTTTCTTT.

This chain uses TRBV7-3 with TRBJ2-1; 7 bases agree with TRBD2. Germline V gene sequence: CDR1 SGHTA, CDR2 FQGTGA. The CDR3 extends over 15 amino acids. V gave up 6 bases and J gave up 9 bases; unmatched junction bases: 14. Here the CDR3 reads CASSESGTECGEQFF. In DNA, the CDR3 is TGTGCCAGCAGTGAGAGCGGGACGGAGTGTGGTGAGCAGTTCTTC.

The chain carries TRBV2 and TRBJ1-2; possibly TRBD1 for D (5 bases). V gave up 1 base and J gave up 4 bases, with 10 bases separating them. The CDR3 runs 14 residues. Germline assignment: CDR1 SNHLY and CDR2 FYNNEI. DNA of the CDR3: TGTGCCAGCAGTGAAGAAAGGGACGGCTATGGCTACACCTTC. Translation gives CASSEERDGYGYTF.

The genes are TRBV7-9 and TRBJ2-3, with a weak D call TRBD2 (5 bases). Trimming took 1 base from V and 15 from J, leaving 23 bases between them. This CDR3 contains 15 residues. Per the germline V gene, CDR1 is SEHNR and CDR2 is FQNEAQ (reference sequence). The CDR3 reads CASSLVPGELYFGYF. Here the CDR3 DNA reads TGTGCCAGCAGCTTAGTTCCCGGGGAGCTGTATTTTGGATATTTT.

The chain links TRBV7-9 to TRBJ2-1, with 8 positions matching TRBD2. The ends lost 5 bases at V and 9 bases at J; junction bases unmatched: 15. The germline CDR1 and CDR2 sequences are SEHNR and FQNEAQ (reference sequence). The length of the CDR3 is 16 residues. For the CDR3, the DNA is TGTGCCAGCAGCGCTCAAAGCAGCGGGGGTAGCGTTGAGCAGTTCTTC. Translation: CASSAQSSGGSVEQFF. The full variable domain, rest sourced from reference TRBV7-9 and TRBJ2-1, is DTGVSQNPRHKITKRGQNVTFRCDPISEHNRLYWYRQTLGQGPEFLTYFQNEAQLEKSRLLSDRFSAERPKGSFSTLEIQRTEQGDSAMYLCASSAQSSGGSVEQFFGPGTRLTVL.

The chain combines TRBV5-6 with TRBJ2-3, with 9 bases lining up with TRBD2. The CDR3 covers 18 residues. V lost 0 bases to trimming and J lost 0 bases; unmatched junction nucleotides: 8. Germline CDR1 reads SGHDT; CDR2 reads YYEEEE. The CDR3: CASSLVVGGRESTDTQYF. The CDR3 DNA sequence: TGTGCCAGCAGCTTGGTAGTAGGCGGGAGGGAAAGCACAGATACGCAGTATTTT.

This clonotype came up a few times. The chain links TRBV7-8 to TRBJ1-1; D is unresolved. This CDR3 has 13 residues. Germline V gene lookup returns CDR1 SGHVS and CDR2 FQNEAQ. The germline V and J ends were trimmed by 0 bases and 2 bases, with 4 bases remaining between them. The CDR3 nucleotides read TGTGCCAGCAGCTTAGCCGGCAACACTGAAGCTTTCTTT. Amino acid sequence: CASSLAGNTEAFF. Full variable domain (rest looked up from reference TRBV7-8 and TRBJ1-1): GAGVSQSPRYKVAKRGQDVALRCDPISGHVSLFWYQQALGQGPEFLTYFQNEAQLDKSGLPSDRFFAERPEGSVSTLKIQRTQQEDSAVYLCASSLAGNTEAFFGQGTRLTVV.

This chain connects TRBV12-3 or TRBV12-4 to TRBJ1-2, with D unclear. This CDR3 has 13 amino acids. The germline V and J ends were trimmed by 2 bases and 4 bases, with 8 bases remaining between them. The CDR3 sequence: CASSLSRSYGYTF. Written as DNA, the CDR3 is TGTGCCAGCAGTTTATCCAGGTCCTATGGCTACACCTTC.

Turning to this clonotype: The final CDR3 position lacks the conserved phenylalanine or tryptophan, pointing to a likely read error. No DNA is shown, since the ends of the CDR3 on it are uncertain; the CDR3 is the one TCRdb lists. V is TRBV7-2 and J is TRBJ1-2. Germline CDR1 reads SGHTA; CDR2 reads FQGNSA. The CDR3 totals 13 residues, both ends included. The CDR3 spells CASSLGLKRPSTS.

J is TRBJ2-5 and V is TRBV7-2; 8 bases agree with TRBD2. Germline V CDR1 and CDR2: SGHTA, FQGNSA. Trimming at V came to 3 bases and at J to 9 bases, leaving 9 bases not matched to a gene. This CDR3 region has 14 residues. The CDR3 DNA reads TGTGCCAGCAGCTTCAGCGGGGGCGGAGGGGCCCAGTACTTC. Protein: CASSFSGGGGAQYF.

Notes on this clonotype: The CDR3 does not end in the conserved phenylalanine or tryptophan, so this is likely a read error. The DNA is omitted, as the CDR3 cannot be located on it reliably, and the CDR3 follows TCRdb's listing. J is TRBJ2-7 and V is TRBV2; the table names TRBD1, a call not compared with the DNA. Germline lookup yields CDR1 SNHLY and CDR2 FYNNEI. With termini counted, the CDR3 has 16 amino acids. Here the CDR3 reads CASRGQGGQPLHFGYG.

This clonotype was counted once. This chain uses TRBV19 with TRBJ2-7; no clear D. CDR3 length: 15 amino acids. V dropped 9 bases and J dropped 7 bases, with 25 bases sitting between them. From germline, CDR1 is LNHDA and CDR2 SQIVND (reference sequence). CDR3 in amino acids: CASSIATENYYEQYV. CDR3 DNA sequence: TGTGCCAGCAGCATAGCTACAGAGAACTACTATGAGCAGTACGTC.